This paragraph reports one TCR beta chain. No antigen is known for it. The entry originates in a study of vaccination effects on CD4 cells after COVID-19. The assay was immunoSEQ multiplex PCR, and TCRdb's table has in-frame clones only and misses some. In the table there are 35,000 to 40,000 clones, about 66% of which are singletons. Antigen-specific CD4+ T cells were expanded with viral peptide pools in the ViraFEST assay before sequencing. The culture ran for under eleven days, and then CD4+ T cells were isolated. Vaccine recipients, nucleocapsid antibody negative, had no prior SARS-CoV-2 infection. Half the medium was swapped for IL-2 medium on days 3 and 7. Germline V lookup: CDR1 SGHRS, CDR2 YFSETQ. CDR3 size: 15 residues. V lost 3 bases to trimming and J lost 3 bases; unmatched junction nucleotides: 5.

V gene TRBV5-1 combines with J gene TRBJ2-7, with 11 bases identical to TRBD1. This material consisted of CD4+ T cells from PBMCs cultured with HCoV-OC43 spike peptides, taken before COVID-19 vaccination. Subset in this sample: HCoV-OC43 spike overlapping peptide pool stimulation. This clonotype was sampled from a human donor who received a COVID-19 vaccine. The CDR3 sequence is CASSSGTGGGYEQYF. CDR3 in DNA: TGCGCCAGCAGCTCCGGGACAGGGGGGGGCTACGAGCAGTACTTC.